The entry that follows covers one TCR beta chain sequence. Its matching antigen is unknown. The record originates from a study of CD8 T cells in Susac syndrome. Overall study: The Susac syndrome patients that were sequenced included about 6 with active disease and fewer than 10 in remission.

It was negative isolation that provided the CD8+ and CD4+ T cells, whereas TEMRA cells were enriched by FACS. Random hexamers were used to reverse transcribe an amount of about 0.45 to 1 ug RNA. Across 54 Vbeta and 13 Jbeta, TCR beta CDR3 was amplified with immunoSEQ multiplex PCR. Via MiXCR, TCRdb re-called the immunoSEQ multiplex PCR reads, giving one row per CDR3 protein. The sample gives 240,000 or so distinct CDR3 sequences, roughly 95% of which show up once; 0.08% to 0.11% is in the top ten. Notes on the study in general: The CD4+ T cell repertoires from Susac syndrome exhibited no clonal expansion.

Germline-derived CDR1 and CDR2 are MGHRA and YSYEKL. The CDR3 spans 12 residues. V was clipped by 2 bases and J by 10 bases, with 9 bases between them. The clonotype comes from a human donor with Susac syndrome. The chain recombines TRBV4-1 with TRBJ2-1; D uncertain. Sequencing input: CD4+ T cells from PBMCs. CDR3 amino acids: CASSQPTEEQFF. The CDR3 bases are TGCGCCAGCAGCCAACCTACAGAGGAGCAGTTCTTC.